This TCR beta chain derives from a study of cytomegalovirus exposure and HLA in healthy donors (dated by TCRdb to the late 2010s). As for the study more broadly: According to an earlier analysis of a few hundred of the donors, about 179 million T cells yielded roughly 100 million unique TCR beta sequences and roughly 280 Gb of sequence data. Genome-wide SNP genotypes for about 60% of the 666 donors were used in a later genetic analysis, which treated that subset as a discovery cohort. HLA typing covered class I and class II loci at four-digit resolution. A separate validation cohort of 90 to 150 different subjects was used in addition to the roughly 620-subject first cohort. High-throughput TCR immunosequencing, statistical association of individual TCRs with disease status, and machine learning were combined to predict cytomegalovirus infection status. In an earlier analysis of a few hundred of the donors, high-throughput TCR beta sequencing was used to judge whether each TCR beta V gene segment behaved as functional or pseudogenic. Rather than drawing on any new phenotypic data, the later analysis identified candidate immune exposures from TCR beta sequences and the way those sequences occurred across donors. Among about 360 genotyped donors of the cohort, an average of roughly 240,000 unique TCR beta nucleotide sequences were sequenced per donor, roughly 20% of them non-productive. The study was designed to test whether signatures of past pathogen exposure could be identified by cataloging public T cell receptors. The genetic ancestry cluster associated with self-reported Caucasian donors included around four fifths of the approximately 410 genotyped donors. The study used immunosequencing to profile the T cell repertoires of approximately 640 subjects and linked those repertoires to cytomegalovirus serostatus. A later analysis re-analyzed previously published TCR beta repertoires from roughly 690 donors and added high-resolution HLA genotyping to study TCR occurrence patterns. Alongside the repertoire data, information on donor age, sex, ethnicity and CMV serostatus was compiled. The number of donors typed differed by locus, with about 629-630 for A, B, C, DRB1 and DQB1, around 500 for DQA1, about 610 for DPA1, and around 430 for DPB1. An early release covering 500 to 750 HLA-typed donors comprised approximately 290 gigabases of sequencing data and around 86 million unique TCR sequences. Four or five DR-DQ haplotypes were treated as single units for association and clustering because of strong linkage in the cohort. All discovery cohort repertoires had been generated on a single sequencing platform. Study-wide conclusions, independent of this receptor: The study gave a list of about 150 TCR beta chains associated with cytomegalovirus. The classifier was reported to diagnose cytomegalovirus status with high specificity and sensitivity in both the original and validation cohorts. Several of the top co-occurrence clusters appeared to be linked to parvovirus B19, influenza, CMV and Epstein-Barr virus, according to a later analysis. In a later analysis, the rate of TCR association differed among HLA loci, with DRB1 alleles having the most associated TCRs and HLA-C alleles having the fewest. A later genetic analysis associated a missense DCLRE1C variant with V-gene and J-gene trimming of TCR beta chains, and an independent cohort replicated the association. Most CMV-associated TCR beta chains appeared to be HLA-restricted in a later analysis, and the HLA associations seemed to be driven largely by CMV exposure. In an earlier analysis of approximately 600 of the donors, most TCR beta V segments were observed in productive rearrangements about 90% or about 30% of the time, broadly matching IMGT annotations. The authors suggested that the approach could potentially be generalized to other disease states and immunological phenotypes. Some 16 rarely observed V segments, including chromosome 9 orphons, were excluded from the earlier analysis of some 590 of the donors because counts were too low. A later analysis found that HLA-associated TCR beta chains were more clonally expanded and had lower generation probabilities than equally common non-associated chains. Linkage disequilibrium might explain the correlated functional status among segregating V segments, but an unknown experimental factor could not be ruled out. The 87-base-pair reads could not distinguish some IMGT-functional V segments, including TRBV6-2 and TRBV6-3, so those segments were excluded. Assigning TCR associations to individual alleles was difficult when HLA alleles, especially DR and DQ, strongly co-occurred. CMV serostatus was the only immune exposure information available for the cohort. A group of highly shared sequence variants was considered likely to be a technical artifact of the sequencing pipeline. Most TCR sequences were observed very rarely across donors, whereas some public TCRs were present in many individuals. In a later genetic analysis, fewer N-insertions in productive TCRs were reported among donors in an Asian-associated ancestry cluster than the approximately 630-donor mean. Presence/absence analyses assumed roughly uniform sequencing depth across donors, an assumption that may not hold. Specific HLA alleles were associated with roughly 17,000 TCR beta sequences at a false discovery rate of 0.05 in a later analysis. Because HLA typing was unavailable for some donors at each locus, only the typed subset was used in association tests. In this cohort, only TCR beta chains were sequenced, and detectable features were limited by the absence of alpha or paired-chain data. In vitro tests confirmed that a few of the cytomegalovirus-associated TCR beta chains recognize cytomegalovirus antigens. A further reported finding was that TCR beta sequences accurately predicted the HLA-A and HLA-B alleles for most subjects in the first cohort.

Turning to this clone: Its antigen is not yet known. It has no much larger one-base neighbor in the sample; base qualities were not kept.

Libraries were made using the immunoSEQ multiplex PCR assay. A mixture of 60 forward primers for TCR Vbeta segments and 13 reverse primers for TCR Jbeta segments was used in the multiplex PCR. The CDR3 region of rearranged TCR beta genes was amplified from genomic DNA by a multiplex PCR assay. The amplified TCR beta libraries were sequenced on the Illumina HiSeq System as 87-base-pair reads. The original pipeline was this. A later analysis tallied approximately 87 million unique TCR beta chains across the 610 or so repertoires, and about 10 million of those chains were shared by two or more donors. Raw reads were error-corrected and collapsed into unique sequences by a nearest-neighbor algorithm in which closely related sequences were merged to remove PCR and sequencing errors. CDR3 sequences were aligned to IMGT reference sequences to assign V, D and J gene segments. Each retained sequence needed at least a six-nucleotide match to both a V gene segment and a J gene segment. A rearrangement counted as productive if the CDR3 had no stop codons and remained in frame with V and J, and every other rearrangement counted as non-productive. Following IMGT convention, CDR3 was defined as the stretch from the second conserved V-encoded cysteine up to the conserved J-encoded phenylalanine. The earlier analysis of about 500 of the donors excluded sequences that lacked an unambiguous match to a single V gene segment. In an earlier analysis of approximately 610 of the donors, V segments were called functional above 56.7% productive rearrangements and were called segregating when the between-donor standard deviation exceeded 5%. A statistical classification framework was built for diagnosing cytomegalovirus status from the catalog of TCR beta chain sequences. V and J gene assignment, in a later analysis, came from comparing TCR nucleotide sequences with IMGT/GENE-DB human TR gene sequences. The TCRdist pipeline was used in a later analysis to assign CDR3 sequences and most-parsimonious VDJ recombination scenarios. In a later analysis, every TCR beta chain was defined by the combination of its CDR3 amino acid sequence and its V-gene family, and reads without a unique V-gene family were dropped. To address suspected cross-contamination and a sequencing artifact, a later analysis removed around 590 highly shared, low-generation-probability nucleotide sequences. In a later analysis, a clonal expansion index for each public chain was calculated from normalized within-repertoire ranks of inferred template counts. A later analysis computed generation probabilities with a VDJ recombination model fitted to out-of-frame rearrangements, and checked the results against IGoR. In a later analysis, hypergeometric tests were used to score TCR-TCR, TCR-HLA and TCR-CMV co-occurrence, with a repertoire-size bias correction applied to TCR pairs. To estimate false discovery rates, a later analysis permuted the HLA or CMV assignments 20 times. In a later analysis, co-occurring TCRs were grouped using DBSCAN, and TCRdist sequence similarity was added for clustering within HLA-allele-positive subsets. Repertoires with fewer than 30,000 or more than 120,000 public chains were left out of co-occurrence clustering, as were five repertoires with anomalous nucleotide sharing. Not all clones reach the TCRdb copy of this immuneACCESS table, which keeps in-frame sequences only. Checked studies attribute under half of the gap to unresolved V genes and leave the rest unexplained. Clone size and V and J calls were adopted from that table, with D and trimming inferred from the DNA. This sample has some 95,000 clones in its table, and about 70% of those were observed once. The ten most abundant clones make up 2.1% of the sample.

The cohort comprised under 700 healthy bone marrow donors. At the time of sampling, every cohort member was nominally healthy, though immune exposures that went unrecorded were likely present. The donor tested CMV seronegative and was one of the 352 seronegative cohort members. Every donor gave a peripheral blood sample, and the peripheral blood mononuclear cells from that sample were used for TCR beta sequencing. The Qiagen DNeasy Blood Extraction Kit was used to extract genomic DNA from the blood cell samples. In the germline V gene (reference sequence), CDR1 corresponds to SEHNR and CDR2 to FQNEAQ. From the cysteine through the phenylalanine, the CDR3 covers 13 amino acids. Kept here is only the CDR3 DNA, which spans 39 bases and is read in frame from base 1. Trimmed from V: 5 bases; trimmed from J: 6 bases; junction bases lacking a gene match: 6.

Sequencing was carried out using PBMCs. The rearrangement combines TRBV7-9 with TRBJ1-1, with 7 junctional bases fitting TRBD1. The origin of this receptor is a man aged 25-40 years in good health and CMV-seronegative. The CDR3 protein: CASSPGTAPEAFF. The DNA reads as follows: TGTGCCAGCAGCCCCGGGACAGCCCCTGAAGCTTTCTTT.